These 4 T cell receptor beta chains share one sample of origin, sequenced in a study of T cell responses to AZD1222 COVID-19 vaccine. TCRdb's copy holds only in-frame clones and misses some; the assay was immunoSEQ multiplex PCR. The sample lists under 150,000 clones; 80% to 95% were seen once. The material sequenced was peripheral blood, taken 28 days after the second AZD1222 dose. The source is an adult who received the AZD1222 COVID-19 vaccine.

The gene calls are TRBV6-5 and TRBJ1-1, with 8 positions matching TRBD1. Germline V CDR1 and CDR2: MNHEY, SVGAGI. This CDR3 has 16 residues. V was clipped by 2 bases and J by 9 bases; unmatched bases: 14. Here the CDR3 reads CASSYQGQGDQLKAFF. For the CDR3, the DNA is TGTGCCAGCAGTTACCAAGGACAGGGCGATCAACTCAAAGCTTTCTTT.

V and J are TRBV2 and TRBJ1-3; D call uncertain. Germline CDR1 reads SNHLY; CDR2 reads FYNNEI. The CDR3 totals 14 residues. V gave up 6 bases and J gave up 0 bases, with 9 bases separating them. CDR3 region: CASRAGGSGNTIYF. The CDR3 DNA reads as TGTGCCAGCAGGGCGGGAGGCTCTGGAAACACCATATATTTT.

The genes are TRBV4-2 and TRBJ1-4; D might be TRBD1 (6 bases). Per the germline V gene, CDR1 is LGHNA and CDR2 is YNFKEQ. The ends were cut back, 4 bases at V and 8 bases at J, with 17 bases in the middle. The CDR3 totals 15 residues. The CDR3 spells CASSRSGGGREKLFF. The CDR3 DNA follows: TGTGCCAGCAGCCGGAGCGGGGGCGGGAGGGAAAAACTGTTTTTT.

The V call is TRBV21-1, the J call TRBJ1-2; TRBD1, the table's D call, lacks a check against the DNA. TRBV21-1 is reported as a pseudogene. The CDR3 is 14 residues long. The CDR3 nucleotides are TGTGCCAGCAGCCGGGACAGGGAAGAAGGCGGCTACACCTTC. Translating it yields CASSRDREEGGYTF.